The T cell receptor beta chain under discussion was sequenced for a study of cytomegalovirus exposure and HLA in healthy donors. Details on this clone: Its cognate antigen is unknown.

There are 16 residues in the CDR3. The V gene lost 6 bases and the J gene lost 0 bases, with 15 bases spanning the gap. In germline, CDR1 is MDHEN, CDR2 SYDVKM. Study-level points and caveats: Later on, an analysis tied approximately 17,000 TCR beta sequences to HLA alleles at 0.05 false discovery rate. Immune exposure data for these donors was limited to CMV serostatus.

Use of 60 Vbeta and 13 Jbeta primers characterized the PCR. Assay: immunoSEQ multiplex PCR; the TCRdb copy retains only in-frame clones and omits some. The data contain 250,000 to 350,000 clones, just over 85% of them singletons. The clonotype was recovered from a man in his forties in good health and CMV-seropositive. The sequenced sample was PBMCs. V gene TRBV28 combines with J gene TRBJ1-5; tentatively, D is TRBD1 (6 bases). In DNA form, the CDR3 reads TGTGCCAGCAGCACGGACAGAAAAAATAGCAATCAGCCCCAGCATTTT. It translates to CASSTDRKNSNQPQHF. Full variable domain (outside the CDR3, taken from reference TRBV28 and TRBJ1-5): DVKVTQSSRYLVKRTGEKVFLECVQDMDHENMFWYRQDPGLGLRLIYFSYDVKMKEKGDIPEGYSVSREKKERFSLILESASTNQTSMYLCASSTDRKNSNQPQHFGDGTRLSIL.